This T cell receptor beta chain was sequenced during a study of identical twins. There are a few counts of this clonotype. Germline V gives CDR1 DFQATT, CDR2 SNEGSKA (reference sequence). The CDR3 has 13 amino acids. V was cut by 6 bases and J by 8 bases, with 16 bases left in between. TCRdb reprocessed the 5' RACE reads with MiXCR, giving one entry per CDR3 protein. This table has hundreds of thousands of distinct CDR3 sequences, around a sixth appearing once. This same sample was also part of a study on T cells expressing NK-cell markers. As reported in that work: Sorted CD3+CD56+NKG2C+, CD3+CD56+NKG2C- and CD3+CD56-NKG2C+ T-cell subsets were beta-chain profiled.

The TCR originated in a woman under 30 in good health. V and J are TRBV20-1 and TRBJ1-4, with D maybe TRBD1 (6 bases). Sequencing was done on a sample of PBMCs. In nucleotides, the CDR3 is TGCAGTGCCGAATACAGGGTCGGAGAAAAACTGTTTTTT. It encodes CSAEYRVGEKLFF.